One sample yielded the 28 T cell receptor beta chains listed below, sequenced in a study of a mutant IDH1 vaccine in newly diagnosed glioma (dated by TCRdb to about 2021). Their antigens remain unidentified. In light of the paper, this sample's time point label describes: week 35, safety follow-up. A 20-mer mutant IDH1 peptide at 300 micrograms in Montanide made up each vaccine dose, which was injected subcutaneously together with topical imiquimod. Library method: the immunoSEQ multiplex PCR assay. Sourced from immuneACCESS, this table was stored by TCRdb with only in-frame sequences that have V and J called. A share of the clones is absent; for the studies checked, an unresolved V gene accounts for under half, and the remainder has no known explanation. The sample records about 60,000 clones, around four fifths of which are singletons. Clones ranked in the top ten supply 3.5% to 5% of the sample.

The specimen comprised PBMCs, sampled from a glioma patient whose treatment included an IDH1 peptide vaccine. These receptors all come from a young man with glioma.

The V and J genes are TRBV5-1 and TRBJ1-6, with a weak D call TRBD1 (6 bases). The germline gives CDR1 SGHRS, CDR2 YFSETQ. This CDR3 is 15 amino acids long. V was shortened by 0 bases and J by 6 bases, with 10 bases between the two germline ends. As DNA, the CDR3 is TGCGCCAGCAGCTTGGACCCAGGGGCTAATTCACCCCTCCACTTT. Protein sequence: CASSLDPGANSPLHF.

The chain joins TRBV6-1 to TRBJ2-1, with no clear D. The CDR3 sequence is 12 residues long. V gave up 1 base and J gave up 4 bases, with 2 bases separating them. Germline V CDR1 and CDR2: MNHNS, SASEGT. CDR3 coding DNA: TGTGCCAGCAGTGAAGAATACAATGAGCAGTTCTTC. It yields the protein CASSEEYNEQFF.

This chain links TRBV5-1 with TRBJ1-5; D perhaps matches TRBD1 (5 bases). The CDR3 is 14 residues long. CDR1 is SGHRS, CDR2 YFSETQ, per germline. V gave up 3 bases and J gave up 2 bases, with 9 bases separating them. The CDR3 coding sequence is TGCGCCAGCAGCTGGGACGGGGGCAATCAGCCCCAGCATTTT. Amino acids: CASSWDGGNQPQHF.

This rearrangement joins TRBV4-1 to TRBJ1-2; no reliable D call. In germline, CDR1 is MGHRA, CDR2 YSYEKL. V was cut by 1 base and J by 8 bases, with 11 bases left in between. The CDR3 extends over 13 amino acids. CDR3 DNA sequence: TGCGCCAGCAGCCAAGCTGGTTTCGGAGGCTACACCTTC. Its translation is CASSQAGFGGYTF.

This sequence joins TRBV5-1 and TRBJ2-7; 9 bases are shared with TRBD1. CDR3 size: 15 residues. The V segment lost 0 bases and the J segment 5 bases; nucleotides outside the gene matches: 6. CDR1 and CDR2 from the germline V gene are SGHRS and YFSETQ. Here the CDR3 DNA reads TGCGCCAGCAGCTTGGGAGGGACAGGGTCCCACGAGCAGTACTTC. This gives the protein CASSLGGTGSHEQYF.

The chain combines TRBV6-5 with TRBJ2-7; weak D call: TRBD2 (6 bases). This CDR3 spans 13 amino acids. The germline V gene has CDR1 MNHEY and CDR2 SVGAGI. Trimming took off 5 bases at V and 3 bases at J, with 11 bases between the two ends. The CDR3: CASSPLGGYEQYF. For the CDR3, the DNA is TGTGCCAGCAGTCCCCTGGGGGGCTACGAGCAGTACTTC.

The chain recombines TRBV27 with TRBJ1-5; the match to TRBD1 covers 7 bases. Germline values: CDR1 MNHEY, CDR2 SMNVEV (reference sequence). V lost 4 bases, J lost 7 bases, and 10 bases stayed unmatched. The CDR3 loop spans 15 amino acids. The CDR3 DNA reads as TGTGCCAGCAGTTCCACAGGGGTGATAAGACAGCCCCAGCATTTT. Translated, it gives CASSSTGVIRQPQHF.

V gene TRBV29-1 combines with J gene TRBJ2-7; either TRBD1 or TRBD2 may fit D (6 bases each). Germline values: CDR1 SQVTM, CDR2 ANQGSEA. The V end was cut by 0 bases, the J end by 2 bases, with 11 bases between. The CDR3 totals 14 residues. The CDR3 here is CSVEEGGYPYEQYF. CDR3 in DNA: TGCAGCGTTGAAGAAGGGGGGTACCCCTACGAGCAGTACTTC.

The rearrangement joins TRBV18 to TRBJ1-6; TRBD1 matches 7 bases. Trimming removed 1 base from V and 4 bases from J; junction bases left unmatched: 7. Germline V gives CDR1 KGHSH, CDR2 LQKENI. The CDR3 has 17 amino acids. CDR3 sequence reads: CASSPLDRDSYNSPLHF. The DNA of the CDR3 is TGTGCCAGCTCACCACTAGACAGGGATTCTTATAATTCACCCCTCCACTTT.

The V gene is TRBV11-1, the J gene TRBJ2-7; 9 nucleotides line up with TRBD1. The CDR3 totals 15 residues. Germline loops: CDR1 SGHAT, CDR2 FQDESV (reference sequence). The ends lost 3 bases at V and 4 bases at J; junction bases unmatched: 7. This CDR3 reads CASSFRTGASYEQYF. The DNA of the CDR3 is TGTGCCAGCAGCTTTAGGACAGGGGCGTCGTACGAGCAGTACTTC.

This clone has only one observation. The gene calls are TRBV10-3 and TRBJ2-5, with D unresolved. Trimming left V 0 bases short and J 5 bases short, with 13 bases between. The CDR3 runs 15 residues. Germline V lookup: CDR1 ENHRY, CDR2 SYGVKD. The DNA for the CDR3 is TGTGCCATCAGTGAGTCTGCCCCATCAAGGGAGACCCAGTACTTC. This gives the protein CAISESAPSRETQYF.

The chain carries TRBV21-1 and TRBJ1-1. TRBV21-1 is reported as a pseudogene. The CDR3 extends over 16 amino acids. The CDR3 coding sequence is TGTGCCAGCAGCGACCTCCGGGGGGTAGTCAACACTGAAGCTTTCTTT. Translation: CASSDLRGVVNTEAFF.

The chain uses TRBV7-2 and TRBJ2-7, with 10 bases fitting TRBD1. J lost 4 bases, V lost 2 bases, and 11 bases had no gene match. Germline V gives CDR1 SGHTA, CDR2 FQGNSA. CDR3 length: 17 residues. The CDR3 DNA is TGTGCCAGCAGCTTATCGGGTTGGGGGACAGGGGTATACGAGCAGTACTTC. Translating gives CASSLSGWGTGVYEQYF.

The rearrangement joins TRBV5-1 to TRBJ2-3; 8 nucleotides agree with TRBD1. Germline CDR1 and CDR2: SGHRS and YFSETQ. V lost 1 base and J lost 3; bases outside the gene matches: 10. The CDR3 is made up of 17 amino acids. CDR3 sequence: CASSLNSVGQGTDTQYF. CDR3 DNA sequence: TGCGCCAGCAGCTTGAACTCCGTCGGACAGGGAACAGATACGCAGTATTTT.

CDR3 coding DNA: TGTGCCAGCAGCTTTCCCGGGCACGGGAAACTGTTTTTT. It codes for CASSFPGHGKLFF. The genes are TRBV7-9 and TRBJ1-4; D is unclear. Germline CDR1 and CDR2: SEHNR and FQNEAQ (reference sequence). The CDR3 runs to 13 residues. The V gene lost 3 bases and the J gene lost 11 bases, with 13 bases spanning the gap.

The chain combines TRBV5-1 with TRBJ1-5; D is unresolved. Trimming removed 4 bases from V and 3 bases from J, with 11 bases in between. CDR3 length: 14 amino acids. Germline loops: CDR1 SGHRS, CDR2 YFSETQ. The DNA of the CDR3 is TGCGCCAGCAGCAAGGACGGACTCAATCAGCCCCAGCATTTT. It specifies CASSKDGLNQPQHF.

The chain recombines TRBV10-3 with TRBJ1-6; D may be TRBD1 (6 bases). CDR3 size: 16 residues. From germline, CDR1 is ENHRY and CDR2 SYGVKD. The germline V and J ends were trimmed by 0 bases and 4 bases, with 10 bases remaining between them. For the CDR3, the DNA is TGTGCCATCAGTGAGTCTACAGGGACTTATAATTCACCCCTCCACTTT. It codes for CAISESTGTYNSPLHF.

The J gene is TRBJ1-2, the V gene TRBV9, with TRBD1 matching over 8 bases. Germline V gene lookup returns CDR1 SGDLS and CDR2 YYNGEE. V was pared by 0 bases and J by 6 bases, with 7 bases of the junction left unmatched. The CDR3 is made up of 15 amino acids. The CDR3 spells CASSVVMGQADGYTF. In nucleotides, the CDR3 is TGTGCCAGCAGCGTAGTAATGGGACAGGCGGATGGCTACACCTTC.

The rearrangement links TRBV27 to TRBJ2-3, with 9 bases aligning to TRBD2. The CDR3 is 17 amino acids. Germline lookup yields CDR1 MNHEY and CDR2 SMNVEV (reference sequence). With V trimmed by 4 bases and J by 1 base, 9 bases remained unmatched. The CDR3 DNA reads as TGTGCCAGCAGTTCGAAGCCCCCTAGCGGGGGCACAGATACGCAGTATTTT. Protein: CASSSKPPSGGTDTQYF.

The rearrangement links TRBV4-2 to TRBJ2-4, with a weak D call TRBD2 (5 bases). The length of the CDR3 is 17 residues. The germline CDR1 and CDR2 sequences are LGHNA and YNFKEQ. Trimming took off 0 bases at V and 0 bases at J, with 12 bases between the two ends. In DNA form, the CDR3 reads TGTGCCAGCAGCCAAGATCAGGCTAGCAAAGCCAAAAACATTCAGTACTTC. Protein sequence: CASSQDQASKAKNIQYF.

CDR3 region: CASRYTEAFF. The CDR3 DNA is TGTGCCAGCAGATACACTGAAGCTTTCTTT. J is TRBJ1-1 and V is TRBV27; D remains ambiguous. V was trimmed by 6 bases and J by 3 bases, leaving 2 bases between them. Germline V gene lookup returns CDR1 MNHEY and CDR2 SMNVEV (reference sequence). The CDR3 runs 10 residues.

The V and J genes are TRBV9 and TRBJ1-2; D unresolved. Germline values: CDR1 SGDLS, CDR2 YYNGEE. V was shortened by 6 bases and J by 5 bases, with 23 bases between the two germline ends. This CDR3 region has 16 residues. CDR3 nucleotide sequence: TGTGCCAGCACCCCCTCCCAAAGGGAGGGATGGTATGGCTACACCTTC. Translating it yields CASTPSQREGWYGYTF.

This chain uses TRBV11-2 with TRBJ2-7; D is uncertain. Germline values: CDR1 SGHAT, CDR2 FQNNGV. CDR3 size: 11 residues. The V end lost 5 bases, the J end lost 3 bases, and 5 bases lay between the germline ends. CDR3 DNA: TGTGCCAGCAGCCCCCTCTACGAGCAGTACTTC. Residues: CASSPLYEQYF.

The V and J genes are TRBV4-2 and TRBJ2-1; TRBD1 matches at 7 bases. The CDR3 is 18 amino acids. CDR1 is LGHNA, CDR2 YNFKEQ, per germline. V lost 0 bases and J lost 2; bases outside the gene matches: 10. The CDR3: CASSQDSGTVRAYNEQFF. The CDR3 coding sequence is TGTGCCAGCAGCCAAGATTCCGGGACAGTCAGGGCCTACAATGAGCAGTTCTTC.

In its sample, this clone was seen once. The chain couples TRBV7-9 to TRBJ2-5, with D perhaps assigned TRBD1 or TRBD2 (7 bases each). Per germline, CDR1 SEHNR and CDR2 FQNEAQ (reference sequence). CDR3 length: 15 residues. The V and J ends lost 5 bases and 5 bases respectively, with 18 bases between them. The CDR3 nucleotides read TGTGCCAGCAGCCGAGAAGCAGGGGGGGCTGAGACCCAGTACTTC. Residues: CASSREAGGAETQYF.

A few counts support this clone. CDR3: CASSLAQGTTYNSPLHF. The CDR3 DNA reads as TGTGCCAGCAGCTTAGCGCAGGGGACGACCTATAATTCACCCCTCCACTTT. The chain has TRBV7-9 and TRBJ1-6; D may be TRBD1 (6 bases). Germline-derived CDR1 and CDR2 are SEHNR and FQNEAQ (reference sequence). Trimming removed 0 bases at V and 2 bases at J, with 11 bases between. This CDR3 is 17 amino acids long.

This chain links TRBV2 with TRBJ2-5; 8 nucleotides line up with TRBD1. This CDR3 has 15 amino acids. V was clipped by 6 bases and J by 4 bases; unmatched bases: 10. Germline CDR1 SNHLY, CDR2 FYNNEI. The CDR3 nucleotides are TGTGCCAGCAGCAAAACAGCGACAGGGGTAGAGACCCAGTACTTC. It translates to CASSKTATGVETQYF.

The CDR3 loop reads CASSVGGGAFNEQFF. The DNA of the CDR3 is TGTGCCAGCAGCGTAGGCGGGGGGGCCTTCAATGAGCAGTTCTTC. The genes are TRBV9 and TRBJ2-1; 9 bases line up with TRBD2. The CDR3 spans 15 residues. With 0 bases clipped from V and 6 bases from J, the junction kept 4 bases outside the gene matches. CDR1 is SGDLS and CDR2 is YYNGEE in the germline V gene. The whole variable domain, remainder taken from reference TRBV9 and TRBJ2-1, is DSGVTQTPKHLITATGQRVTLRCSPRSGDLSVYWYQQSLDQGLQFLIQYYNGEERAKGNILERFSAQQFPDLHSELNLSSLELGDSALYFCASSVGGGAFNEQFFGPGTRLTVL.